This record concerns one T cell receptor (beta chain) sequence. V lost 0 bases and J 0 bases, leaving 15 bases between the germline ends. The CDR3 length is 17 residues. Germline V CDR1 and CDR2: SGDLS, YYNGEE. The sample belongs to a study of blood T cell repertoires in COVID-19. The assay was immunoSEQ multiplex PCR, and TCRdb's table has in-frame clones only and misses some. Seen here are around 260,000 clones, more than 85% observed once, and the top ten hold approximately 2.6%. The V gene is TRBV9, the J gene TRBJ1-2; D is uncertain. The clonotype was recovered from a young adult with COVID-19, enrolled during active disease. What was sequenced was peripheral blood. The chain's CDR3 is CASSVDPPGVTNYGYTF. CDR3 DNA sequence: TGTGCCAGCAGCGTAGACCCACCGGGAGTCACTAACTATGGCTACACCTTC.